This T cell receptor (beta chain) came from a study of response to subunit inactivated influenza vaccine. TCRdb passed the RT-PCR reads through MiXCR, listing each CDR3 protein once. The sample includes 600,000 to 850,000 distinct CDR3 sequences, about 14% of them seen just once. The material sequenced was PBMCs from blood, taken approximately 15 days before vaccination. The TCR sequence derives from a middle-aged man who received an inactivated influenza vaccine.

The CDR3 region is CASSERWDRGVDEQYF. Written as DNA, the CDR3 is TGTGCCAGCAGCGAGCGGTGGGACAGGGGCGTCGACGAGCAGTACTTC. The chain employs TRBV5-6 and TRBJ2-7; 10 bases are shared with TRBD1. The length of the CDR3 is 16 residues. CDR1 SGHDT and CDR2 YYEEEE come from the germline V gene. The V and J ends lost 4 bases and 5 bases, in that order; junction bases with no gene match: 12.